This is a list of T cell receptor beta chains from one sample in a study of cytomegalovirus exposure and HLA in healthy donors. Profiling relied on immunoSEQ multiplex PCR, and the TCRdb table lists in-frame clones only, not all of them. Among 150,000 to 200,000 clones listed, under 90% were seen once. Sequencing was done on a sample of PBMCs. The receptors stem from a young man in good health and CMV-seronegative. The CDR3 runs from the conserved cysteine through the conserved F or W. The D gene is left open where the match is weak. Clone size appears in some rows only: once, few, many, or a class for an expanded clone.

d_call j_call clone_size v_call cdr3_nt cdr3_aa
TRBD1 TRBJ1-3 - TRBV7-9 TGTGCCAGCAGCGTTATAGGACAGGGCTCTGGAAACACCATATATTTT CASSVIGQGSGNTIYF
TRBD2 TRBJ2-7 few TRBV4-3 TGCGCCAGCAGCCAGAGGACTAGCGGTCCCTACGAGCAGTACTTC CASSQRTSGPYEQYF
TRBD1 TRBJ1-4 - TRBV5-1 TGCGCCAGCAGCTCCCGGGACAGGGGCCCCTTGGGTAATGAAAAACTGTTTTTT CASSSRDRGPLGNEKLFF
- TRBJ2-7 - TRBV27 TGTGCCAGCAGTTTATCTGGAGGGCCCTCCTACGAGCAGTACTTC CASSLSGGPSYEQYF
TRBD1 TRBJ1-2 - TRBV6-4 TGTGCCAGCAGCTCACTTCCGGGACAGGGCGTTGACGGCTACACCTTC CASSSLPGQGVDGYTF
- TRBJ2-1 - TRBV28 TGTGCCAGCAGCCTTAAATTGTACAATGGGCAGTTCTTC CASSLKLYNGQFF
- TRBJ1-2 - TRBV7-8 TGTGCCAGCAGCTCCCGGGACACAGTTAACTATGGCTACACCTTC CASSSRDTVNYGYTF
- TRBJ2-7 - TRBV7-6 TGTGCCAGCAGCTTGGGGGGACAGACCTACGAGCAGTACTTC CASSLGGQTYEQYF
- TRBJ1-6 - TRBV28 TGTGCCAGCAGTTTATCAGTCGGGGGTTCACCCCTCCACTTT CASSLSVGGSPLHF
TRBD2 TRBJ2-1 - TRBV27 TGTGCCAGCAGTCCGCCGGGACTAGCGGGAAACAATGAGCAGTTCTTC CASSPPGLAGNNEQFF
TRBD2 TRBJ2-1 - TRBV19 TGTGCCAGTAGTATAGGGGCCCTAGCGGGAGATGAGCAGTTCTTC CASSIGALAGDEQFF
TRBD2 TRBJ2-7 - TRBV28 TGTGCCAGCAGTTCGGGACTAGCGGACTACGAGCAGTACTTC CASSSGLADYEQYF
- TRBJ2-7 - TRBV9 TGTGCCAGCAGCGTAGAGCCAGGGTCAAGTTACGAGCAGTACTTC CASSVEPGSSYEQYF
TRBD1 TRBJ1-4 - TRBV7-9 TGTGCCAGCAGCTCCCCCGGGACAGGGCTTGAAAAACTGTTTTTT CASSSPGTGLEKLFF
TRBD1 TRBJ1-1 - TRBV7-3 TGTGCCAGCAGCTCACAGGGGGCCCCGAACACTGAAGCTTTCTTT CASSSQGAPNTEAFF
- TRBJ1-2 - TRBV28 TGTGCCAGCAGTTTATCAAGCCGAGGCTACACCTTC CASSLSSRGYTF
- TRBJ2-3 - TRBV5-1 TGCGCCAGCAGCTTGTATCAGAACACAGATACGCAGTATTTT CASSLYQNTDTQYF
TRBD1 TRBJ2-2 - TRBV5-1 TGCGCCAGCAGCTTGCTCCCGACAGGGGGCCCGTTAGAGACCGGGGAGCTGTTTTTT CASSLLPTGGPLETGELFF